A selection of T cell receptor beta chains follows, all from one sample in a study of T-cell memory formation after mild COVID-19. TCRdb reprocessed the 5' RACE reads via MiXCR and lists one record per CDR3 protein. The sample holds 150,000 to 200,000 distinct CDR3 sequences, 16% seen once. The material sequenced was PBMCs or a T cell subset sorted from them (not recorded which). The receptors shown here come from an adult woman who had mild COVID-19 (a few samples of this study predate the infection). Cell type and time point are not known. Both conserved end residues are part of each CDR3. The D gene is left open where the match is weak. The size of a clone is reported for some rows only, either as once, few or many, or as a class for expanded clones.

D gene: TRBD2
V gene: TRBV15
clone size: few
J gene: TRBJ2-3
CDR3 DNA: TGTGCCACCAGCAGAGGGGGAGCTAGCGGGGCCACAGATACGCAGTATTTT
CDR3 protein: CATSRGGASGATDTQYF

D gene: .
V gene: TRBV7-9
clone size: .
J gene: TRBJ2-2
CDR3 DNA: TGTGCCAGCAGCCAGAGCAACACCGGGGAGCTGTTTTTT
CDR3 protein: CASSQSNTGELFF

D gene: .
V gene: TRBV5-1
clone size: .
J gene: TRBJ1-1
CDR3 DNA: TGCGCCAGCAGCCCGGGAAACCTGAACACTGAAGCTTTCTTT
CDR3 protein: CASSPGNLNTEAFF

D gene: .
V gene: TRBV5-1
clone size: .
J gene: TRBJ2-1
CDR3 DNA: TGCGCCAGCAGCTTGGGAGGGACCGCAACTCGATACAATGAGCAGTTCTTC
CDR3 protein: CASSLGGTATRYNEQFF

D gene: TRBD1
V gene: TRBV4-1
clone size: few
J gene: TRBJ1-2
CDR3 DNA: TGCGCCAGCAGCCGGACAGGGGGCGACTATGGCTACACCTTC
CDR3 protein: CASSRTGGDYGYTF

D gene: .
V gene: TRBV7-2
clone size: many
J gene: TRBJ2-1
CDR3 DNA: TGTGCCAGCAGCTTACTCAATGAGCAGTTCTTC
CDR3 protein: CASSLLNEQFF

D gene: .
V gene: TRBV15
clone size: many
J gene: TRBJ2-2
CDR3 DNA: TGTGCCACCAGCAGAGATATCGGGGAGCTGTTTTTT
CDR3 protein: CATSRDIGELFF

D gene: TRBD1
V gene: TRBV6-4
clone size: .
J gene: TRBJ2-3
CDR3 DNA: TGTGCCAGCAGCGAACAGGGGGCTGGAGATACGCAGTATTTT
CDR3 protein: CASSEQGAGDTQYF

D gene: .
V gene: TRBV7-2
clone size: .
J gene: TRBJ1-5
CDR3 DNA: TGTGCCAGCAGCTTTCAAAATCAGCCCCAGCATTTT
CDR3 protein: CASSFQNQPQHF

D gene: .
V gene: TRBV2
clone size: few
J gene: TRBJ2-5
CDR3 DNA: TGTGCCAGCAGTGGGTACAAACAAGAGACCCAGTACTTC
CDR3 protein: CASSGYKQETQYF

D gene: TRBD2
V gene: TRBV5-1
clone size: few
J gene: TRBJ2-1
CDR3 DNA: TGCGCCAGCAGCAAGGGGACTAGCGGGAGGTATGAGCAGTTCTTC
CDR3 protein: CASSKGTSGRYEQFF

D gene: .
V gene: TRBV9
clone size: few
J gene: TRBJ2-3
CDR3 DNA: TGTGCCAGCAGCCTTACAAGCGCGGCAGATACGCAGTATTTT
CDR3 protein: CASSLTSAADTQYF

D gene: TRBD2
V gene: TRBV9
clone size: few
J gene: TRBJ2-1
CDR3 DNA: TGTGCCAGCAGCGTTGTGGGAGCGGGGGGTGAGCAGTTCTTC
CDR3 protein: CASSVVGAGGEQFF

D gene: .
V gene: TRBV24-1
clone size: few
J gene: TRBJ2-7
CDR3 DNA: TGTGCCACCAGTGATTACTACGAGCAGTACTTC
CDR3 protein: CATSDYYEQYF

D gene: TRBD1
V gene: TRBV5-6
clone size: few
J gene: TRBJ2-7
CDR3 DNA: TGTGCCAGCACCAAGCAGGGACAGGGCTCCTACGAGCAGTACTTC
CDR3 protein: CASTKQGQGSYEQYF

D gene: .
V gene: TRBV12-3/TRBV12-4
clone size: few
J gene: TRBJ1-3
CDR3 DNA: TGTGCCAGCAGCCGGTCTTACACCATATATTTT
CDR3 protein: CASSRSYTIYF

D gene: .
V gene: TRBV20-1
clone size: few
J gene: TRBJ2-5
CDR3 DNA: TGCAGTGCTAGTTCTCCTATACTTACGGAGACCCAGTACTTC
CDR3 protein: CSASSPILTETQYF

D gene: .
V gene: TRBV15
clone size: few
J gene: TRBJ2-7
CDR3 DNA: TGTGCCACCAGCAGAGACCCCGGGGCAGCCTACGAGCAGTACTTC
CDR3 protein: CATSRDPGAAYEQYF

D gene: .
V gene: TRBV20-1
clone size: few
J gene: TRBJ1-1
CDR3 DNA: TGCAGTGCTAGAGATCGATTCGGGTTCTCGAACACTGAAGCTTTCTTT
CDR3 protein: CSARDRFGFSNTEAFF

D gene: .
V gene: TRBV7-9
clone size: few
J gene: TRBJ2-3
CDR3 DNA: TGTGCCAGCAGCTTAGCGACTTGGTCGACAGATACGCAGTATTTT
CDR3 protein: CASSLATWSTDTQYF

D gene: .
V gene: TRBV20-1
clone size: .
J gene: TRBJ1-2
CDR3 DNA: TGCAGTGCTAGAGCGGGGGTTGGCTACACCTTC
CDR3 protein: CSARAGVGYTF

D gene: .
V gene: TRBV7-3
clone size: few
J gene: TRBJ2-2
CDR3 DNA: TGTGCCAGCAGCGCCGGGACCGTGAACACCGGGGAGCTGTTTTTT
CDR3 protein: CASSAGTVNTGELFF

D gene: .
V gene: TRBV9
clone size: few
J gene: TRBJ1-2
CDR3 DNA: TGTGCCAGCAGCGATGGGGGGGGAGACTATGGCTACACCTTC
CDR3 protein: CASSDGGGDYGYTF

D gene: TRBD2
V gene: TRBV12-3/TRBV12-4
clone size: .
J gene: TRBJ2-7
CDR3 DNA: TGTGCCAGCAGCCCATTACAGAGCGGGAGCCGTTCCAAGCAGTACTTC
CDR3 protein: CASSPLQSGSRSKQYF

D gene: .
V gene: TRBV25-1
clone size: few
J gene: TRBJ1-5
CDR3 DNA: TGTGCCAGCAGTGAATTGGGTGGAGGGGATCAGCCCCAGCATTTT
CDR3 protein: CASSELGGGDQPQHF

D gene: .
V gene: TRBV20-1
clone size: .
J gene: TRBJ1-2
CDR3 DNA: TGCAGTGCTAGCCCGAATGGCTACACCTTC
CDR3 protein: CSASPNGYTF

D gene: .
V gene: TRBV20-1
clone size: .
J gene: TRBJ1-2
CDR3 DNA: TGCAGTGCTGTCGTCTCCTTGAACTATGGCTACACCTTC
CDR3 protein: CSAVVSLNYGYTF

D gene: .
V gene: TRBV6-5
clone size: few
J gene: TRBJ2-7
CDR3 DNA: TGTGCCAGCACTTACCCGGGTTCCTACGAGCAGTACTTC
CDR3 protein: CASTYPGSYEQYF

D gene: .
V gene: TRBV7-3
clone size: .
J gene: TRBJ2-1
CDR3 DNA: TGTGCCAGCAGCCCTACCGTACAGTCCGAGCAGTTCTTC
CDR3 protein: CASSPTVQSEQFF

D gene: TRBD2
V gene: TRBV12-3/TRBV12-4
clone size: .
J gene: TRBJ2-7
CDR3 DNA: TGTGCCAGCAGACCACCTAGCGGGGGGACCTACGAGCAGTACTTC
CDR3 protein: CASRPPSGGTYEQYF

D gene: TRBD1
V gene: TRBV6-5
clone size: few
J gene: TRBJ2-7
CDR3 DNA: TGTGCCAGCAGTTTACAGGGACAGGGCCAGCAGTACTTC
CDR3 protein: CASSLQGQGQQYF

D gene: TRBD2
V gene: TRBV6-6
clone size: few
J gene: TRBJ2-1
CDR3 DNA: TGTGCCAGCAGTTACGGGGGACTAGCGGCGAATGAGCAGTTCTTC
CDR3 protein: CASSYGGLAANEQFF

D gene: TRBD1
V gene: TRBV12-3/TRBV12-4
clone size: few
J gene: TRBJ2-1
CDR3 DNA: TGTGCCAGCAGATGGGGACAGGGGGCTCATGAGCAGTTCTTC
CDR3 protein: CASRWGQGAHEQFF

D gene: .
V gene: TRBV18
clone size: .
J gene: TRBJ1-2
CDR3 DNA: TGTGCCAGCTCGACAGGACCAAACTATGGCTACACCTTC
CDR3 protein: CASSTGPNYGYTF

D gene: TRBD2
V gene: TRBV7-9
clone size: few
J gene: TRBJ2-5
CDR3 DNA: TGTGCCAGCAGCCTGGGACTAGCGGGGATAATGGGAGAGACCCAGTACTTC
CDR3 protein: CASSLGLAGIMGETQYF

D gene: .
V gene: TRBV25-1
clone size: .
J gene: TRBJ2-7
CDR3 DNA: TGTGCCAGCAGTGGGGACTACGAGCAGTACTTC
CDR3 protein: CASSGDYEQYF

D gene: .
V gene: TRBV11-2
clone size: few
J gene: TRBJ2-1
CDR3 DNA: TGTGCCAGCAGCTCCACAGGGCTCTCCTACAATGAGCAGTTCTTC
CDR3 protein: CASSSTGLSYNEQFF

D gene: .
V gene: TRBV29-1
clone size: .
J gene: TRBJ1-1
CDR3 DNA: TGCAGAGTTGGGGTATTGAACACTGAAGCTTTCTTT
CDR3 protein: CRVGVLNTEAFF